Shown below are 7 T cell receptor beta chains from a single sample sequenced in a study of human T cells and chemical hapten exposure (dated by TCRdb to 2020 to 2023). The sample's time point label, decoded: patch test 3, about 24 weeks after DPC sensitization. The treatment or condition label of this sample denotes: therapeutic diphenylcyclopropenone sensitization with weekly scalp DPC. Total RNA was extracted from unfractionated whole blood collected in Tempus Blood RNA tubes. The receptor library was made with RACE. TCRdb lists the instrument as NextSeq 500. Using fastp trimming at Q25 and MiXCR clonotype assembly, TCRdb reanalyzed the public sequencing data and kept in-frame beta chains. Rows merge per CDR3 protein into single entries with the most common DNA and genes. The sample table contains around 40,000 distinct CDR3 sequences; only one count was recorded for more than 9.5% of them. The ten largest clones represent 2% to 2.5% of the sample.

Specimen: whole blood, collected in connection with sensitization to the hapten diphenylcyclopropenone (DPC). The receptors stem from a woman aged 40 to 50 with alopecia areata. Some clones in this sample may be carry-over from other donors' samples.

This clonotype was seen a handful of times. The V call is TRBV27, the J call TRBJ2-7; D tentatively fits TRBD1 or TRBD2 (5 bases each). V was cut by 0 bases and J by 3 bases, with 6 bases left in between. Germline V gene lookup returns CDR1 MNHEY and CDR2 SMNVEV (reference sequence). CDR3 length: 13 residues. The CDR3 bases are TGTGCCAGCAGTTTATCGAGGGGCTACGAGCAGTACTTC. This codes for CASSLSRGYEQYF.

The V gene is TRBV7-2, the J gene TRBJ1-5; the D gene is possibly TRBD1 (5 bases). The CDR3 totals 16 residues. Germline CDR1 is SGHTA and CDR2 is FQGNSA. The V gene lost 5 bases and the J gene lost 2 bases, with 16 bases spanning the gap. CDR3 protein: CASSLGPDRRNQPQHF. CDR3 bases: TGTGCCAGCAGCCTGGGACCGGACCGGCGCAATCAGCCCCAGCATTTT.

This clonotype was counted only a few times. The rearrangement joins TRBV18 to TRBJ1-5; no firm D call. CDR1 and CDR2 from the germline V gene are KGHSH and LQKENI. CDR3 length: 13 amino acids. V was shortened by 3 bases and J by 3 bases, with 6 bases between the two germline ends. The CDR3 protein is CASSPENNQPQHF. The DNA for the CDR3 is TGTGCCAGCTCACCTGAAAACAATCAGCCCCAGCATTTT.

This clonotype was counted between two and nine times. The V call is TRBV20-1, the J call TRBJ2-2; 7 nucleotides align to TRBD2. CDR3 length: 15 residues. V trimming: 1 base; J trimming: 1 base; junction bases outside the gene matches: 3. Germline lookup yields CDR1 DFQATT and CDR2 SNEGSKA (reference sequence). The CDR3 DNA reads TGCAGTGCTAGAGTCGGGACTAAGAACACCGGGGAGCTGTTTTTT. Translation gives CSARVGTKNTGELFF.

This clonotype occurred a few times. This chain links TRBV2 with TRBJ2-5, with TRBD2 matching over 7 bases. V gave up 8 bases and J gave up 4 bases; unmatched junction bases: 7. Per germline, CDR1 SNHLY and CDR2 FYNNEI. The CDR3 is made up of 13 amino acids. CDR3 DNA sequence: TGTGCCAGCCAGGGAGGGGACGCAGAGACCCAGTACTTC. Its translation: CASQGGDAETQYF.

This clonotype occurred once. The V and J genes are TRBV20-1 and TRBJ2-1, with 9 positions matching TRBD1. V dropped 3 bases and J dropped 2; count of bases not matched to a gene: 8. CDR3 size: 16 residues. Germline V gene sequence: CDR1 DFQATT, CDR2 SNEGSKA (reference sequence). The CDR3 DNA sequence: TGCAGTGCTAGTAGAGAGAGGACAGGGGCCTACAATGAGCAGTTCTTC. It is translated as CSASRERTGAYNEQFF.

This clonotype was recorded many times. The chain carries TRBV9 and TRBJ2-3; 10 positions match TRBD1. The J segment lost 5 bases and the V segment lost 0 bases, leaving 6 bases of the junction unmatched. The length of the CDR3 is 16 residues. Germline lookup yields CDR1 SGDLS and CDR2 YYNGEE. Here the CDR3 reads CASSVGGTGALDTQYF. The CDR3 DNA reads TGTGCCAGCAGCGTAGGGGGGACAGGGGCCTTAGATACGCAGTATTTT.